This TCR beta chain was captured in a study of technical replicates of blood from a handful of donors. CDR3 length: 16 amino acids. Germline loops: CDR1 SGHAT, CDR2 FQDESV (reference sequence). V was pared by 2 bases and J by 4 bases, with 7 bases of the junction left unmatched. Clones were read by immunoSEQ multiplex PCR, and TCRdb kept only the in-frame ones, dropping some. This sample yields about 79,000 clones, of which roughly 92% are seen a single time; 0.26% belongs to the top ten. The sequence came from a human donor in good health. The rearrangement joins TRBV11-1 to TRBJ2-2, with 7 bases lining up with TRBD2. Material for sequencing was T cells isolated from PBMCs. CDR3: CASSLYPGGTTGELFF. Written as DNA, the CDR3 is TGTGCCAGCAGCTTATATCCGGGAGGTACCACCGGGGAGCTGTTTTTT.